This entry is about one T cell receptor beta chain. Its antigen is not identified. The sample originates from a study of cytomegalovirus exposure and HLA in healthy donors. Across the study: Earlier work reported roughly 120 million unique TCR beta sequences from about 170 million T cells. Broader study findings: A further, later analysis showed that HLA-associated TCR beta chains (compared with equally common others) were more clonally expanded. Owing to their indistinguishability, certain V segments, notably TRBV6-2 and TRBV6-3, were excluded.

PCR amplification relied on 60 Vbeta primers (plus 13 Jbeta primers). The data were produced by immunoSEQ multiplex PCR, yet TCRdb's version contains in-frame clones alone and is incomplete. Among about 130,000 clones listed, about 76% were seen once. Germline V CDR1 and CDR2: SGHTA, FQGTGA. Deletions cut 2 bases from V and 0 bases from J, with 8 bases between. This CDR3 contains 15 residues. Sequencing was done on a sample of PBMCs. The TCR comes from a man younger than 35 in good health and CMV-seronegative. The chain couples TRBV7-3 to TRBJ2-1, with D perhaps TRBD2 (6 bases). DNA of the CDR3: TGTGCCAGCAGCTTAGCGGGGCCCTCCTACAATGAGCAGTTCTTC. Translated, it gives CASSLAGPSYNEQFF. The whole variable domain, remainder taken from reference TRBV7-3 and TRBJ2-1, is GAGVSQTPSNKVTEKGKYVELRCDPISGHTALYWYRQSLGQGPEFLIYFQGTGAADDSGLPNDRFFAVRPEGSVSTLKIQRTERGDSAVYLCASSLAGPSYNEQFFGPGTRLTVL.